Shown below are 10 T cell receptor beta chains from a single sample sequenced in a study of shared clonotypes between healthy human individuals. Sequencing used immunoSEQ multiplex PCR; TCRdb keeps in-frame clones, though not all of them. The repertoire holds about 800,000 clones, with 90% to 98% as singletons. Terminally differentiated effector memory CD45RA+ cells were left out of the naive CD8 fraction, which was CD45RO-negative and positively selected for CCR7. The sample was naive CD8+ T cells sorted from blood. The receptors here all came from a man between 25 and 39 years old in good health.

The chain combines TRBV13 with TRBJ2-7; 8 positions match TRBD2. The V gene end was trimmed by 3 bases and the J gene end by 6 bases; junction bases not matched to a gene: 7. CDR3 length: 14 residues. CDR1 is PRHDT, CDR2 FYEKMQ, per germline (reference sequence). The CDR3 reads CASSLGLDFLEQYF. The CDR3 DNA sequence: TGTGCCAGCAGCTTGGGACTAGATTTCCTCGAGCAGTACTTC.

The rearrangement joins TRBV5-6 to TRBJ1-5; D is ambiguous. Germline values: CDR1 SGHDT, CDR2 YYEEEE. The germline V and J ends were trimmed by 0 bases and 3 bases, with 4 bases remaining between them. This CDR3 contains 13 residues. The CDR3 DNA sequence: TGTGCCAGCAGCTTGGGTTTCAATCAGCCCCAGCATTTT. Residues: CASSLGFNQPQHF. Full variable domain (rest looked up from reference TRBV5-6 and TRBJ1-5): DAGVTQSPTHLIKTRGQQVTLRCSPKSGHDTVSWYQQALGQGPQFIFQYYEEEERQRGNFPDRFSGHQFPNYSSELNVNALLLGDSALYLCASSLGFNQPQHFGDGTRLSIL.

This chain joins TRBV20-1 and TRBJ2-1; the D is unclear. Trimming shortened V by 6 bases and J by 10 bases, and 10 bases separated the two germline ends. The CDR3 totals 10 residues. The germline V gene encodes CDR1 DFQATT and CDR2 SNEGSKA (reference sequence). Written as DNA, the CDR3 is TGCAGTGCGGCAGATTCGGAGCAGTTCTTC. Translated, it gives CSAADSEQFF.

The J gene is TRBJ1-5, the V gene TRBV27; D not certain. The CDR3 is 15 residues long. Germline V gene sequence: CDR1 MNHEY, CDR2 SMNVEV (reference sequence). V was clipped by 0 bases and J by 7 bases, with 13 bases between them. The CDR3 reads CASSLSSGIGQPQHF. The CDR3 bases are TGTGCCAGCAGTTTATCGTCAGGTATCGGACAGCCCCAGCATTTT.

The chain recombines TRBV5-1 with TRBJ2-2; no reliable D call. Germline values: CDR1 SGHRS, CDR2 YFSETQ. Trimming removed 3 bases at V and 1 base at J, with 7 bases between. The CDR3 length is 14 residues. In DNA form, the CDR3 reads TGCGCCAGCAGCTGGGTGCTGAACACCGGGGAGCTGTTTTTT. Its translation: CASSWVLNTGELFF.

The CDR3 is CATSVGAANTEAFF. The CDR3 nucleotides are TGTGCCACCTCAGTAGGGGCCGCGAACACTGAAGCTTTCTTT. The chain is built from TRBV6-1 and TRBJ1-1; D may be TRBD1 (5 bases). Germline V gene sequence: CDR1 MNHNS, CDR2 SASEGT. Deletions cut 10 bases from V and 1 base from J, with 16 bases between. CDR3 length: 14 residues.

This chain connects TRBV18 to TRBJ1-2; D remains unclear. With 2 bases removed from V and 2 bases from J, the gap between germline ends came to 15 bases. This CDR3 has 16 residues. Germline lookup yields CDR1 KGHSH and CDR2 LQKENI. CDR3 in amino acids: CASSPTLFQRNYGYTF. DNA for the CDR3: TGTGCCAGCTCACCAACTCTTTTTCAACGGAACTATGGCTACACCTTC.

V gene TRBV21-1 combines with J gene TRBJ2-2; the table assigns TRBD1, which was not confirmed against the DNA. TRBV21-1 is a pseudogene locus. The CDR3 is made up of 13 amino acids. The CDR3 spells CAKHETHTGELFF. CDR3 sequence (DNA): TGTGCCAAGCACGAGACACACACCGGGGAGCTGTTTTTT.

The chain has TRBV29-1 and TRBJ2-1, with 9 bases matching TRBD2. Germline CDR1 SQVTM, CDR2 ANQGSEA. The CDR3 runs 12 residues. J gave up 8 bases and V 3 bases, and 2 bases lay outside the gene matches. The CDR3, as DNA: TGCAGCGTTGACGTAGCGGGAGATGAGCAGTTCTTC. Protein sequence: CSVDVAGDEQFF.

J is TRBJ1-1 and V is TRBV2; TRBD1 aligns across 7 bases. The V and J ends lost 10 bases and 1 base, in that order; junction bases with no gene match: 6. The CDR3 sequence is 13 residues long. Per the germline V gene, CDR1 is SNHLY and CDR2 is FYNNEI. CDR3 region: CAINRGENTEAFF. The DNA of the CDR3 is TGTGCCATAAACAGGGGAGAGAACACTGAAGCTTTCTTT.